This T cell receptor beta chain is from a study of immune evolution from preneoplasia to lung adenocarcinoma. V gave up 6 bases and J gave up 2 bases, with 22 bases separating them. CDR3 size: 17 residues. CDR1 is LNHDA, CDR2 SQIVND, per germline (reference sequence). Repertoires were generated with immunoSEQ multiplex PCR, while TCRdb's copy carries only in-frame clones and drops some. The sample yields fewer than 50,000 clones, around 80% seen once. The chain recombines TRBV19 with TRBJ1-1; D is perhaps TRBD1 (5 bases). The sequence came from a person in their sixties with lung adenocarcinoma. The sample was FFPE invasive lung adenocarcinoma tissue. The CDR3 spells CASSSAGYRQYNTEAFF. The CDR3 DNA is TGTGCCAGTAGCTCCGCGGGGTACCGACAGTACAACACTGAAGCTTTCTTT.